Reported below is one TCR beta chain. What it recognizes is unknown. Trimming removed 3 bases from V and 12 bases from J; junction bases left unmatched: 10. This CDR3 region has 13 residues. Germline values: CDR1 KGHSH, CDR2 LQKENI. This entry is derived from a study of post-analysis software for immune sequencing data. Overall study: Relapsing-remitting, secondary progressive and progressive-relapsing multiple sclerosis courses were included.

Libraries were made from TCR beta cDNA, and they carried unique molecular identifiers. T cells numbering about 0.85 to 10 million yielded 450,000 to 500,000 cDNA molecules. One entry per CDR3 protein results from TCRdb running MiXCR on the PCR reads. Counted here are hundreds of thousands of distinct CDR3 sequences, roughly half occurring once; the ten biggest clones make up 4% to 5.5%. The study's findings and limits: The study found TRBV5-6, TRBV5-1 and TRBV20-1 among five or six TRBV segments more frequent in patients than controls. Controls' normalized Chao1 diversity significantly exceeded that of multiple sclerosis patients. Under F measure analysis, samples from one preparation batch co-clustered strongly.

Sequencing input: blood. V gene TRBV18 combines with J gene TRBJ1-2, with 7 bases lining up with TRBD1. The receptor's source is a girl aged 5-17 years with multiple sclerosis. CDR3 sequence: CASSPSRGQHHTF. In nucleotides, the CDR3 is TGTGCCAGCTCACCTAGTAGGGGACAGCATCACACCTTC.